The T cell receptor beta chain under discussion was sequenced for a study of shared clonotypes between healthy human individuals. V lost 1 base, J lost 0 bases, and 7 bases lay in between. Germline V gives CDR1 LNHNV, CDR2 YYDKDF (reference sequence). The CDR3 sequence is 16 residues long. Some clones are missing from TCRdb's copy, which holds only in-frame ones; the method was immunoSEQ multiplex PCR. The sample has about 120,000 clones; roughly two thirds are singletons. The sequence derives from a woman under 40 in good health. The sequenced sample consisted of memory CD8+ T cells sorted from blood. Specified subset: CD45RO+ cells pooled with CCR7-negative TemRA cells. The rearrangement links TRBV15 to TRBJ2-6; tentative D call: TRBD2 (5 bases). As DNA, the CDR3 is TGTGCCACCAGCAGAGCCCGGGGCTCTGGGGCCAACGTCCTGACTTTC. Protein sequence: CATSRARGSGANVLTF. The variable domain in full, completed from reference TRBV15 and TRBJ2-6, reads DAMVIQNPRYQVTQFGKPVTLSCSQTLNHNVMYWYQQKSSQAPKLLFHYYDKDFNNEADTPDNFQSRRPNTSFCFLDIRSPGLGDTAMYLCATSRARGSGANVLTFGAGSRLTVL.